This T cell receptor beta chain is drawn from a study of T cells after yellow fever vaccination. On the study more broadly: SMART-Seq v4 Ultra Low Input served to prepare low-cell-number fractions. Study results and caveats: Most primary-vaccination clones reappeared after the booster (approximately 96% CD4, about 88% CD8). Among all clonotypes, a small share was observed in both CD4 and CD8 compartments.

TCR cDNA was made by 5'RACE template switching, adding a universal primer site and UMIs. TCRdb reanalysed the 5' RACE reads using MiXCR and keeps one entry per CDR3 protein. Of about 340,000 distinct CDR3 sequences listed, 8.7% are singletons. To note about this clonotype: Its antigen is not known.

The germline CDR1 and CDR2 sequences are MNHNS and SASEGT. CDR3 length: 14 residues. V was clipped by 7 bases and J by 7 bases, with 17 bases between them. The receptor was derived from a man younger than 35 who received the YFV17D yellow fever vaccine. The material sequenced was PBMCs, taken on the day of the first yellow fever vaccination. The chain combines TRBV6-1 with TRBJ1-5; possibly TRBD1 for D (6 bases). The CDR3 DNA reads TGTGCCAGCACTACGATTCAGGGGTTCCAGCCCCAGCATTTT. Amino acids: CASTTIQGFQPQHF.